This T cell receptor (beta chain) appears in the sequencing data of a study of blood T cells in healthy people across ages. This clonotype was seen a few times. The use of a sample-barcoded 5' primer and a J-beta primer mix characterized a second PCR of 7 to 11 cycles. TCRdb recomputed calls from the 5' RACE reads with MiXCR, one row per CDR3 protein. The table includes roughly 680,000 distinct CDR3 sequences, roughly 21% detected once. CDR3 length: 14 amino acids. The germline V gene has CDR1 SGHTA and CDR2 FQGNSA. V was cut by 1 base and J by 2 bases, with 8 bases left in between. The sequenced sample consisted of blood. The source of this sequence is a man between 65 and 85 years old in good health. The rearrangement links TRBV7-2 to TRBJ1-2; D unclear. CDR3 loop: CASSLGRVNYGYTF. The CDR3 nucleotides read TGTGCCAGCAGCTTAGGTCGGGTGAACTATGGCTACACCTTC.